This TCR beta chain was captured in a study of blood T cell repertoires in COVID-19. Study-level information: T cells, B-cell-depleted T cells, or PBMCs provided the cDNA or gDNA that served as material.

V was pared by 3 bases and J by 3 bases, with 11 bases of the junction left unmatched. This CDR3 is 17 amino acids long. Germline V gene data show CDR1 as MDHEN and CDR2 as SYDVKM. At least ten counts were recorded for this clone. Generated by immunoSEQ multiplex PCR, the TCRdb table keeps only in-frame clones and is missing some. The sample has 260,000 or so clones, around 82% seen once. The TCR originated in a human donor in a cohort sampled during active COVID-19. The chain carries TRBV28 and TRBJ2-5; the match to TRBD1 covers 9 bases. The sequencing sample was made of peripheral blood. The CDR3 nucleotides are TGTGCCAGCAGTTTTATTCCAGGACAGGGGCTGGAAGAGACCCAGTACTTC. Translation gives CASSFIPGQGLEETQYF.